This entry is about one T cell receptor (beta chain). The data were obtained in a study of T-cell memory formation after mild COVID-19. Each CDR3 protein is one row after TCRdb ran MiXCR on the 5' RACE reads. The sample includes around 300,000 distinct CDR3 sequences, approximately 13% of them seen just once. The germline CDR1 and CDR2 sequences are MNHNY and SVGAGI (reference sequence). Trimming took 0 bases from V and 3 from J; bases not matched to a gene: 4. There are 15 residues in the CDR3. Sequencing was carried out using PBMCs or a T cell subset sorted from them (not recorded which). J is TRBJ2-7 and V is TRBV6-6, with TRBD2 identical over 8 bases. The sequence was collected from a man younger than 35 who had mild COVID-19 (a few samples of this study predate the infection). Cell type and time point are not known. The CDR3 protein is CASSYSSGGGYEQYF. CDR3 nucleotide sequence: TGTGCCAGCAGTTACTCGTCCGGGGGGGGCTACGAGCAGTACTTC.